This T cell receptor (beta chain) was profiled in a study of response to subunit inactivated influenza vaccine. Study-wide points: Each seasonal flu vaccination may recruit only limited new T cells, authors suggested.

This clonotype was counted at least ten times. Its cognate antigen is unknown. The CDR3 loop spans 14 amino acids. The V segment lost 6 bases and the J segment 0 bases; nucleotides outside the gene matches: 4. TCRdb called the RT-PCR reads again in MiXCR, with one record for every CDR3 protein. The table has approximately 520,000 distinct CDR3 sequences, 15% to 20% seen once. This material consisted of CD4+ T cells sorted from PBMCs, taken roughly 24 months after vaccination. The rearrangement links TRBV12-3 or TRBV12-4 to TRBJ2-7, with 8 nucleotides matching TRBD2. The clonotype comes from a man aged 45 to 75 who received an inactivated influenza vaccine. The CDR3, as DNA: TGTGCCAGCAGGGCTAGCGGGCCCTCCTACGAGCAGTACTTC. Translation gives CASRASGPSYEQYF.